Detailed here is one T cell receptor beta chain. This sample stems from a study of cytotoxic CD8 clonotypes in ibrutinib-treated CLL. The overall study: Partial responses totalled around 25 and complete responses 2; after median about 67 months, approximately 15 remained remitted and approximately twelve progressed. Mean per-sample yields comprised around 250,000 productive templates and 94,082 productive rearrangements.

V dropped 0 bases and J dropped 2 bases, with 8 bases sitting between them. Germline V gene lookup returns CDR1 SGHVS and CDR2 FNYEAQ. This CDR3 contains 14 residues. Investigators sought sequencing depths of between 1 in 200,000 and 1 in 1 million T cells. TCRdb keeps only in-frame clones here, not all; method: immunoSEQ multiplex PCR. The profile shows some 200,000 clones, 55% to 85% of them singletons. The chain combines TRBV7-6 with TRBJ2-7; D is unresolved. The sequencing here drew on PBMCs, taken after 24 months of ibrutinib treatment. The receptor was derived from a human donor with chronic lymphocytic leukemia. The CDR3: CASSLALAPYEQYF. The DNA of the CDR3 is TGTGCCAGCAGCTTAGCGCTGGCTCCCTACGAGCAGTACTTC.